Here is one TCR beta chain with its context. V was clipped by 4 bases and J by 3 bases, with 18 bases between them. Germline V CDR1 and CDR2: SGHTS, YDEGEE. CDR3 length: 16 amino acids. The data stem from a study of long-term antiretroviral therapy in people with HIV. Sequencing relied on immunoSEQ assay v3.0, run at survey level. Sequenced by immunoSEQ multiplex PCR; TCRdb stores in-frame clones only, minus some. The table includes under 30,000 clones, almost 95% detected once. The TCR sequence derives from a man aged 50-59 years with HIV. V is TRBV5-8 and J is TRBJ2-3; D may be TRBD1 (5 bases). The sequenced sample was unsorted PBMCs, obtained around 7.4 years after starting antiretroviral therapy. The DNA of the CDR3 is TGTGCCAGCAGCCTTGACCAGGGTGCGACGACAGATACGCAGTATTTT. As protein: CASSLDQGATTDTQYF.